One sample yielded the 15 T cell receptor beta chains listed below, sequenced in a study of human T cells and chemical hapten exposure. MiXCR, run by TCRdb on the RACE reads, gives a single entry per CDR3 protein. The profile shows some 350,000 distinct CDR3 sequences, around 6% of them singletons. Indicated time point: patch test 2, 6 weeks after DPC sensitization. Treatment noted: therapeutic diphenylcyclopropenone sensitization with weekly scalp DPC. Material: whole blood, obtained in connection with sensitization to the hapten diphenylcyclopropenone (DPC). The receptor set was obtained from a woman aged 18-29 years with alopecia areata. Some clones in this sample may be carry-over from other donors' samples.

This clonotype was observed a few times. The J gene is TRBJ2-5, the V gene TRBV10-3; the D gene is possibly TRBD2 (6 bases). The CDR3 covers 14 residues. Germline V CDR1 and CDR2: ENHRY, SYGVKD. With 2 bases removed from V and 4 bases from J, the gap between germline ends came to 11 bases. The CDR3 coding sequence is TGTGCCATCAGTGAGGTCCCCGGGAGAGAGACCCAGTACTTC. This translates into CAISEVPGRETQYF.

This clonotype has a count of ten or more. The genes are TRBV9 and TRBJ1-1; D ambiguous. The CDR3 contains 14 residues. CDR1 and CDR2 (germline): SGDLS, YYNGEE. V lost 0 bases and J lost 1, with 7 bases in between. The chain's CDR3 is CASSVEVTNTEAFF. The CDR3 region has the DNA TGTGCCAGCAGCGTAGAAGTGACGAACACTGAAGCTTTCTTT.

This clonotype has a count of ten or more. CDR3 bases: TGTGCCAGCAGTACGGGATGGAACACCGGGGAGCTGTTTTTT. Its protein is CASSTGWNTGELFF. This chain connects TRBV27 to TRBJ2-2; D is perhaps TRBD2 (5 bases). Trimming took off 5 bases at V and 1 base at J, with 8 bases between the two ends. Germline loops: CDR1 MNHEY, CDR2 SMNVEV (reference sequence). There are 14 residues in the CDR3.

The chain links TRBV27 to TRBJ1-2; D not resolved. The CDR3 extends over 14 amino acids. Trimming took 7 bases from V and 8 from J, leaving 20 bases between them. Germline CDR1 reads MNHEY; CDR2 reads SMNVEV (reference sequence). DNA of the CDR3: TGTGCCAGCACCAACCTTGACTCCAGACGCGGCTACACCTTC. It is translated as CASTNLDSRRGYTF.

The V gene is TRBV18, the J gene TRBJ2-5; D not certain. Germline lookup yields CDR1 KGHSH and CDR2 LQKENI. The ends were cut back, 0 bases at V and 5 bases at J, with 7 bases in the middle. There are 13 residues in the CDR3. The CDR3, as DNA: TGTGCCAGCTCACCACCGGAGACGGAGACCCAGTACTTC. This gives the protein CASSPPETETQYF.

At least ten counts were recorded for this clonotype. The chain uses TRBV11-2 and TRBJ2-1; 7 bases fit TRBD2. Germline assignment: CDR1 SGHAT and CDR2 FQNNGV. The CDR3 spans 22 residues. The V gene end was trimmed by 1 base and the J gene end by 0 bases; junction bases not matched to a gene: 21. The CDR3 nucleotides are TGTGCCAGCAGCTTAGTACCCCCGGGGGTACTAGCGTCCTCGAGCTCCTACAATGAGCAGTTCTTC. Its translation: CASSLVPPGVLASSSSYNEQFF.

The chain has TRBV5-1 and TRBJ1-1; D unresolved. The CDR3 is 13 residues long. Germline CDR1 and CDR2: SGHRS and YFSETQ. V was cut by 0 bases and J by 5 bases, with 8 bases left in between. CDR3 sequence reads: CASSLDGKTEAFF. The CDR3 bases are TGCGCCAGCAGCTTGGACGGCAAGACTGAAGCTTTCTTT.

The CDR3 sequence is CASSLPGINSPLHF. DNA of the CDR3: TGTGCCAGCAGTTTGCCCGGTATTAATTCACCCCTCCACTTT. This chain uses TRBV28 with TRBJ1-6; D is undetermined. The V end was cut by 3 bases, the J end by 6 bases, with 9 bases between. Looked up from germline, CDR1 is MDHEN and CDR2 is SYDVKM. The CDR3 is 14 residues long.

This clonotype was counted many times. The gene calls are TRBV7-6 and TRBJ1-1; D uncertain. The CDR3 has 15 amino acids. V was shortened by 3 bases and J by 0 bases, with 11 bases between the two germline ends. Germline-derived CDR1 and CDR2 are SGHVS and FNYEAQ. DNA of the CDR3: TGTGCCAGCAGCTTGGGCGAGGCTTTGAACACTGAAGCTTTCTTT. Its translation is CASSLGEALNTEAFF.

This clonotype was detected many times. The chain is built from TRBV20-1 and TRBJ2-7; 7 bases map to TRBD1. The CDR3 sequence is 14 residues long. Germline CDR1 DFQATT, CDR2 SNEGSKA (reference sequence). Trimming at V came to 5 bases and at J to 6 bases, leaving 13 bases not matched to a gene. DNA for the CDR3: TGCAGTGCTCCCAAAGGGGGCCTTGCAGCCGAGCAGTACTTC. It is translated as CSAPKGGLAAEQYF.

This clonotype appeared a few times. J is TRBJ1-6 and V is TRBV7-2; 9 bases fit TRBD1. Germline V gene lookup returns CDR1 SGHTA and CDR2 FQGNSA. V lost 0 bases and J lost 8; bases outside the gene matches: 5. This CDR3 spans 16 amino acids. DNA for the CDR3: TGTGCCAGCAGCTTAGCAGGGACAGGGAAGGATTCACCCCTCCACTTT. It encodes CASSLAGTGKDSPLHF.

This clonotype was picked up a small number of times. This chain connects TRBV29-1 to TRBJ2-4; D might be TRBD1 (5 bases). V lost 3 bases and J 8 bases, leaving 23 bases between the germline ends. The length of the CDR3 is 16 residues. CDR1 and CDR2 (germline): SQVTM, ANQGSEA. The CDR3 DNA reads as TGCAGCGTTGAGGAATCGGCAGGGTTAGGGTCTGACATTCAGTACTTC. Its translation: CSVEESAGLGSDIQYF.

The CDR3, as DNA: TGTGCCAGCAGTGAGGGGCAACTTGGCTACACCTTC. Translation gives CASSEGQLGYTF. The chain has TRBV2 and TRBJ1-2; TRBD1 is a possible D gene (5 bases). V was clipped by 3 bases and J by 7 bases, with 9 bases between them. CDR1 is SNHLY, CDR2 FYNNEI, per germline. The CDR3 is 12 residues long.

A few counts support this clonotype. The chain couples TRBV4-3 to TRBJ2-5; 10 bases fit TRBD1. CDR3 length: 16 residues. Germline-derived CDR1 and CDR2 are LGHNA and YSLEER. With 0 bases clipped from V and 4 bases from J, the junction kept 5 bases outside the gene matches. DNA of the CDR3: TGCGCCAGCAGCCAAGAAAGGGGGACAGGGGCAGAGACCCAGTACTTC. Protein product: CASSQERGTGAETQYF.

This clonotype occurred many times. The chain uses TRBV20-1 and TRBJ2-7; D is perhaps TRBD2 (5 bases). The CDR3 contains 13 residues. Germline values: CDR1 DFQATT, CDR2 SNEGSKA (reference sequence). V dropped 1 base and J dropped 7 bases, with 14 bases sitting between them. CDR3 nucleotide sequence: TGCAGTGCTAGAGTTGAGGTGCCGGGGGAGCAGTACTTC. Translation gives CSARVEVPGEQYF.